This TCR beta chain appears in the sequencing data of a study of blood T cell repertoires in COVID-19 (dated by TCRdb to the early 2020s). Study-wide context: Collaborator samples came from the United States, Italy and Spain and covered acute and convalescent phases of COVID-19. Where available, HLA class I and class II types were taken from metadata supplied by the sample provider and were not determined by assay-based typing. Nearly every sample came with metadata listing a de-identified subject ID, COVID-19 status, age in years and sex. Deeply sampled blood TCRbeta repertoires from subjects exposed to, actively infected with, or recovered from COVID-19 were included in the dataset. Samples were obtained from the ongoing ImmuneRACE study (first 160 participants) and from 1,254 subjects provided by 6 global collaborators. The repertoires were released in a freely available public database meant as a resource for research on the immune response to SARS-CoV-2. The prospective study material was composed of cDNA or gDNA derived from T cells, B-cell-depleted T cells, or PBMCs. What the study reported, not specific to this receptor: The amount of clinical and demographic metadata varied by source and participant and was provided uncurated.

Whole blood was collected in K2EDTA tubes by collaborating institutions according to the institutions' own protocols. For TCRbeta analysis, collaborators shipped samples in one of three forms: frozen whole blood, isolated PBMCs, or DNA extracted from either of those sample types. The CDR3 runs 14 residues from the cysteine to the phenylalanine. Only the CDR3 DNA is retained, 42 bases long and in frame from the first base. CDR1 LGHDT and CDR2 YNNKEL were looked up in the germline V gene (reference sequence). The junction shows trimming of 3 bases on V and 7 bases on J, and the gene matches do not reach 7 bases of it. The immunoSEQ Assay, a bias-controlled multiplex PCR, was used to amplify TCRbeta CDR3 regions from genomic DNA. As for how the authors treated the data: Within the assay, amplification of reference gene primers was used to estimate how many nucleated cells each sample contained. Sequence reads were collapsed and filtered to measure the absolute abundance of every unique TCRbeta CDR3 rearrangement. For each sample, productive Simpson clonality was calculated by taking the square root of Simpson's diversity index across productive rearrangements. Drawn from immuneACCESS, this table holds only the in-frame rearrangements with V and J called that TCRdb kept. Clones are partly lost; checked studies trace under half to an unresolved V gene and leave the rest unexplained. That table is the source of V, J and clone size, and D and trimming were worked out from the DNA. This sample comprises some 70,000 clones, around four fifths of them detected only once. Of the sample, 5% to 6.5% is held by the ten largest clones.

This clone was recorded a few times. It lacks a known antigen. No base-level quality is on record; no much larger clone is a single base apart. The receptor's source is a man aged 45-65 years with active COVID-19. The V gene is TRBV3-1 (or the pseudogene TRBV3-2) and the J gene is TRBJ1-1, with 8 bases in between that match TRBD1. Sequenced sample: peripheral blood. The CDR3 region reads CASSHLDRGGEAFF. Read as DNA, the sequence is TGTGCCAGCAGCCACCTCGACAGGGGAGGTGAAGCTTTCTTT.